Each of the 27 T cell receptor beta chains below was sequenced from the same sample in a study of T-cell reconstitution after alpha-beta-depleted transplantation in children. As it was prepared, the TCRbeta library received unique molecular identifiers. TCRdb passed the PCR reads through MiXCR, listing each CDR3 protein once. Counted here are around 580,000 distinct CDR3 sequences, 25% to 30% occurring once; the ten biggest clones make up just over 35%. Sequencing was performed on PBMCs, taken before TCRalphabeta/CD19-depleted stem cell transplant. All receptors come from a boy under two years old with Wiskott-Aldrich syndrome, due to receive a stem cell transplant.

In its sample, this clonotype was seen a few times. The rearrangement joins TRBV7-2 to TRBJ2-4; 7 bases line up with TRBD2. J lost 0 bases, V lost 4 bases, and 6 bases had no gene match. The CDR3 is 16 amino acids. CDR1 and CDR2 (germline): SGHTA, FQGNSA. CDR3: CASSSPGGLAKNIQYF. The CDR3 bases are TGTGCCAGCAGCTCCCCGGGAGGTCTAGCCAAAAACATTCAGTACTTC. The variable domain in full, with the rest retrieved from reference TRBV7-2 and TRBJ2-4, is GAGVSQSPSNKVTEKGKDVELRCDPISGHTALYWYRQSLGQGLEFLIYFQGNSAPDKSGLPSDRFSAERTGGSVSTLTIQRTQQEDSAVYLCASSSPGGLAKNIQYFGAGTRLSVL.

Only a few counts were recorded for this clonotype. The chain couples TRBV28 to TRBJ2-2, with D unresolved. Germline V lookup: CDR1 MDHEN, CDR2 SYDVKM. This CDR3 contains 12 residues. The germline V and J ends were trimmed by 7 bases and 2 bases, with 5 bases remaining between them. The CDR3 coding sequence is TGTGCCAGCAATAAAAACACCGGGGAGCTGTTTTTT. It is translated as CASNKNTGELFF.

The rearrangement joins TRBV20-1 to TRBJ2-7; 10 bases fit TRBD1. V shed 3 bases, J shed 2 bases, and the junction held 7 bases outside the gene matches. The CDR3 is 15 residues long. Germline V gene lookup returns CDR1 DFQATT and CDR2 SNEGSKA (reference sequence). CDR3 residues: CSARDAGQGTYEQYF. CDR3 bases: TGCAGTGCTAGGGACGCGGGACAGGGGACCTACGAGCAGTACTTC.

This chain links TRBV20-1 with TRBJ2-1; D is unresolved. There are 11 residues in the CDR3. CDR1 and CDR2 (germline): DFQATT, SNEGSKA (reference sequence). V lost 2 bases and J lost 6, with 5 bases in between. CDR3 sequence (DNA): TGCAGTGCTAGAAAGGCCAATGAGCAGTTCTTC. It encodes CSARKANEQFF.

This clonotype was counted only a few times. The chain is built from TRBV27 and TRBJ2-2; D is uncertain. V was pared by 5 bases and J by 8 bases, with 9 bases between. Germline CDR1 and CDR2: MNHEY and SMNVEV (reference sequence). This CDR3 has 12 amino acids. CDR3 sequence reads: CASSVLRGELFF. As DNA, the CDR3 is TGTGCCAGCAGTGTACTCCGTGGGGAGCTGTTTTTT.

The rearrangement joins TRBV5-1 to TRBJ2-1, with TRBD2 matching 8 bases. V trimming: 0 bases; J trimming: 10 bases; junction bases outside the gene matches: 3. The CDR3 has 13 amino acids. Looked up from germline, CDR1 is SGHRS and CDR2 is YFSETQ. The CDR3 DNA reads TGCGCCAGCAGCTTGGAGCGGGGGACAGAGCAGTTCTTC. Protein sequence: CASSLERGTEQFF.

V is TRBV14 and J is TRBJ1-5, with TRBD1 as a possible D gene (6 bases). Trimming shortened V by 1 base and J by 1 base, and 8 bases separated the two germline ends. CDR3 size: 15 residues. Germline CDR1 and CDR2: SGHDN and FVKESK. The CDR3 sequence: CASSQGGHSNQPQHF. CDR3 nucleotides: TGTGCCAGCAGCCAAGGGGGGCACAGCAATCAGCCCCAGCATTTT.

This clonotype occurred a few times. The V call is TRBV29-1, the J call TRBJ1-1; 10 bases are a match to TRBD1. This CDR3 comprises 12 residues. The V and J ends lost 5 bases and 6 bases, in that order; junction bases with no gene match: 3. Germline CDR1 reads SQVTM; CDR2 reads ANQGSEA. CDR3 residues: CSVMTGGSEAFF. CDR3 coding DNA: TGCAGCGTTATGACAGGGGGCTCTGAAGCTTTCTTT.

The rearrangement uses TRBV12-3 or TRBV12-4 and TRBJ2-2, with unresolved D. The CDR3 has 14 amino acids. V was cut by 2 bases and J by 1 base, with 5 bases left in between. CDR3 region: CASSLHRNTGELFF. The CDR3, as DNA: TGTGCCAGCAGTTTACACAGGAACACCGGGGAGCTGTTTTTT.

This clonotype was detected only a few times. This chain uses TRBV7-9 with TRBJ2-4; D is tentatively TRBD1 or TRBD2 (5 bases each). The length of the CDR3 is 17 residues. CDR1 SEHNR and CDR2 FQNEAQ come from the germline V gene (reference sequence). Deletions cut 5 bases from V and 0 bases from J, with 17 bases between. CDR3 protein: CASSPTGQFLAKNIQYF. The CDR3 coding sequence is TGTGCCAGCAGCCCGACGGGGCAGTTCCTAGCCAAAAACATTCAGTACTTC.

The chain joins TRBV5-1 to TRBJ2-5; 14 nucleotides align to TRBD2. The CDR3 length is 18 residues. Germline V gene lookup returns CDR1 SGHRS and CDR2 YFSETQ. After removal of 4 bases from V and 4 bases from J, the junction contained 12 bases not matched to a gene. CDR3 coding DNA: TGCGCCAGCAGCGTCGGGACTAGCGGGAGAGCTCTCGGAGAGACCCAGTACTTC. Translated: CASSVGTSGRALGETQYF. Together with reference TRBV5-1 and TRBJ2-5, the CDR3 gives the full variable domain: KAGVTQTPRYLIKTRGQQVTLSCSPISGHRSVSWYQQTPGQGLQFLFEYFSETQRNKGNFPGRFSGRQFSNSRSEMNVSTLELGDSALYLCASSVGTSGRALGETQYFGPGTRLLVL.

This clonotype was recorded at least ten times. The genes are TRBV27 and TRBJ1-6; 7 bases align to TRBD1. With 5 bases clipped from V and 10 bases from J, the junction kept 5 bases outside the gene matches. The CDR3 totals 13 residues. Looked up from germline, CDR1 is MNHEY and CDR2 is SMNVEV (reference sequence). The DNA of the CDR3 is TGTGCCAGCAGTGCGACAGGGAAGTCACCCCTCCACTTT. It specifies CASSATGKSPLHF.

V usage is TRBV27 and J usage is TRBJ2-3, with D perhaps being TRBD1 or TRBD2 (6 bases each). The CDR3 is 15 amino acids. In germline, CDR1 is MNHEY, CDR2 SMNVEV (reference sequence). Between the trimmed V and J ends, which lost 3 bases and 0 bases, there was a span of 10 bases. The CDR3 region is CASSFRGASTDTQYF. CDR3 nucleotide sequence: TGTGCCAGCAGTTTTAGGGGGGCTAGCACAGATACGCAGTATTTT.

This clonotype was observed a few times. CDR3 sequence reads: CSATGTSGEETQYF. DNA of the CDR3: TGCAGTGCCACAGGGACTAGCGGGGAGGAGACCCAGTACTTC. V usage is TRBV20-1 and J usage is TRBJ2-5; TRBD2 matches at 13 bases. This CDR3 comprises 14 residues. CDR1 DFQATT and CDR2 SNEGSKA come from the germline V gene (reference sequence). The ends lost 6 bases at V and 5 bases at J; junction bases unmatched: 6.

This clonotype was counted a few times. J is TRBJ2-2 and V is TRBV6-1; TRBD2 agrees at 8 bases. Germline CDR1 is MNHNS and CDR2 is SASEGT. The junction had 10 bases not matched to a gene; V was cut back by 6 bases and J by 1 base. The CDR3 contains 17 residues. Here the CDR3 DNA reads TGTGCCAGCAGCCTGACTAGCGCAACCCTGAACACCGGGGAGCTGTTTTTT. Its protein is CASSLTSATLNTGELFF.

The gene calls are TRBV24-1 and TRBJ2-5; D unclear. The CDR3 spans 12 residues. V was trimmed by 3 bases and J by 0 bases, leaving 1 base between them. Germline values: CDR1 KGHDR, CDR2 SFDVKD. CDR3 in DNA: TGTGCCACCAGTGATAACCAAGAGACCCAGTACTTC. Protein product: CATSDNQETQYF.

This clonotype was counted a few times. The chain combines TRBV7-2 with TRBJ1-4; a weak D match, TRBD1 (6 bases). CDR3 size: 15 residues. CDR1 is SGHTA, CDR2 FQGNSA, per germline. V lost 3 bases to trimming and J lost 0 bases, with 8 bases between them. The CDR3 sequence: CASSFRQATNEKLFF. The CDR3 DNA reads TGTGCCAGCAGCTTCCGACAGGCAACTAATGAAAAACTGTTTTTT.

The chain is built from TRBV10-2 and TRBJ1-1; 7 bases are a match to TRBD1. This CDR3 is 13 amino acids long. CDR1 and CDR2 from the germline V gene are WSHSY and SAAADI. V lost 6 bases, J lost 4 bases, and 5 bases stayed unmatched. The CDR3 coding sequence is TGCGCCAGCAGGGGATCAGGGGGCACTGAAGCTTTCTTT. This sequence encodes CASRGSGGTEAFF.

This rearrangement joins TRBV10-3 to TRBJ2-5; 8 bases fit TRBD2. Germline CDR1 is ENHRY and CDR2 is SYGVKD. Trimming took 7 bases from V and 5 from J; bases not matched to a gene: 9. CDR3 length: 14 amino acids. In nucleotides, the CDR3 is TGTGCCATCAAGCCAGCGGGGGATTGGGAGACCCAGTACTTC. Translating it yields CAIKPAGDWETQYF.

This clonotype was observed a single time. This chain joins TRBV7-9 and TRBJ2-7; D may be TRBD2 (5 bases). CDR3 length equals 15 residues. The germline V gene has CDR1 SEHNR and CDR2 FQNEAQ (reference sequence). The V gene lost 3 bases and the J gene lost 1 base, with 13 bases spanning the gap. CDR3 in amino acids: CASSLSPPGSYEQYF. CDR3 nucleotide sequence: TGTGCCAGCAGCTTGTCTCCACCGGGGTCCTACGAGCAGTACTTC.

The chain joins TRBV6-5 to TRBJ1-2; TRBD1 is a possible D gene (5 bases). This CDR3 has 16 amino acids. Germline V gene sequence: CDR1 MNHEY, CDR2 SVGAGI. The germline V and J ends were trimmed by 0 bases and 5 bases, with 16 bases remaining between them. Written as DNA, the CDR3 is TGTGCCAGCAGTTACTCGATGGGGGGTCCGACTTATGGCTACACCTTC. Protein sequence: CASSYSMGGPTYGYTF.

The rearrangement joins TRBV29-1 to TRBJ2-1; D is possibly TRBD2 (6 bases). Deletions cut 4 bases from V and 5 bases from J, with 12 bases between. The germline CDR1 and CDR2 sequences are SQVTM and ANQGSEA. The CDR3 loop spans 13 amino acids. CDR3 amino acids: CSVAVTSNNEQFF. CDR3 in DNA: TGCAGCGTTGCTGTCACTAGCAACAATGAGCAGTTCTTC.

The chain recombines TRBV20-1 with TRBJ2-2; 8 bases fit TRBD2. Unmatched junction bases numbered 9, after V lost 0 bases and J lost 6 bases. The CDR3 is 16 residues long. CDR1 is DFQATT and CDR2 is SNEGSKA in the germline V gene (reference sequence). DNA for the CDR3: TGCAGTGCTAGAGATCCCCGGGAGGGCATGGCCGGGGAGCTGTTTTTT. Translation gives CSARDPREGMAGELFF.

This clonotype has more than one count but fewer than ten. This sequence joins TRBV13 and TRBJ1-2; D is uncertain. From germline, CDR1 is PRHDT and CDR2 FYEKMQ (reference sequence). The length of the CDR3 is 15 residues. Between the trimmed V and J ends, which lost 1 base and 2 bases, there was a span of 11 bases. CDR3 loop: CASSLAGSKNYGYTF. CDR3 coding DNA: TGTGCCAGCAGCTTAGCTGGGTCTAAAAACTATGGCTACACCTTC.

This clonotype was picked up a small number of times. The chain joins TRBV24-1 to TRBJ2-3; TRBD2 agrees at 12 bases. The CDR3 covers 16 residues. CDR1 is KGHDR, CDR2 SFDVKD, per germline. V trimming: 4 bases; J trimming: 5 bases; junction bases outside the gene matches: 6. CDR3 residues: CATSDPSGRDRDTQYF. CDR3 nucleotide sequence: TGTGCCACCAGTGACCCTAGCGGGAGGGACCGAGATACGCAGTATTTT.

For the CDR3, the DNA is TGCAGCGTTGCTGCTAGCGGGGGCACAGATACGCAGTATTTT. Its translation is CSVAASGGTDTQYF. The chain employs TRBV29-1 and TRBJ2-3; 9 positions agree with TRBD2. This CDR3 is built from 14 residues. Germline V gene data show CDR1 as SQVTM and CDR2 as ANQGSEA. V was clipped by 4 bases and J by 1 base; unmatched bases: 3.

The chain has TRBV11-2 and TRBJ1-1, with D unresolved. The V gene lost 5 bases and the J gene lost 4 bases, with 14 bases spanning the gap. The CDR3 length is 14 residues. Germline V gives CDR1 SGHAT, CDR2 FQNNGV. This CDR3 reads CASSPRYLGTEAFF. CDR3 bases: TGTGCCAGCAGCCCCCGATATCTCGGCACTGAAGCTTTCTTT.